This paragraph reports one T cell receptor (beta chain). Its antigen remains unidentified. With the read ending 3 residues before the CDR3 end, the germline J gene is used to fill in that end. This sample is part of a study of T cells in women clearing cervical HPV infection. Across the whole study: Cases were women with histologically confirmed HPV16-related CIN3 or worse, including a couple of invasive cancers.

General study findings and limits: It is unknown whether associations predate infection; no effector/memory or HPV-specific sorting.

Data came from immunoSEQ multiplex PCR; TCRdb stores just in-frame clones and leaves some out. The data include about 33,000 clones; the top ten clones carry 3.5% to 4%. Trimming took 4 bases from V and 2 from J, leaving 10 bases between them. CDR1 is MRHNA, CDR2 SNTAGT, per germline. The CDR3 has 14 residues. V usage is TRBV6-4 and J usage is TRBJ2-3, with a possible D match to TRBD1 (6 bases). The source is a woman between 18 and 70 years old with a cervical HPV16 infection that either progressed to CIN3+ or cleared (not recorded which). Sequencing was performed on blood buffy coat. Incomplete CDR3 DNA: TGTGCCAGCAGTGTCGGGACAAACACAGATACG. Its protein product is CASSVGTNTDT. In full, the CDR3 is CASSVGTNTDTQYF.